The next 27 T cell receptor beta chains were all read from a single sample in a study of T cell responses to AZD1222 COVID-19 vaccine. The table came from immunoSEQ multiplex PCR; TCRdb's copy has only in-frame clones and leaves some out. The sample carries about 85,000 clones, 80% to 90% recorded once. The sample here was peripheral blood, taken on day 0 of AZD1222 vaccination. Receptors originate from an adult in good health.

The rearrangement links TRBV7-9 to TRBJ1-5; no definite D call. Trimming cost V 1 base and J 7 bases, with 8 bases left between them. Germline CDR1 reads SEHNR; CDR2 reads FQNEAQ (reference sequence). CDR3 length equals 13 residues. This CDR3 reads CASSLDGRQPQHF. For the CDR3, the DNA is TGTGCCAGCAGCTTAGACGGCAGGCAGCCCCAGCATTTT.

The genes are TRBV7-2 and TRBJ1-2; 8 bases are a match to TRBD1. V gave up 5 bases and J gave up 5 bases; unmatched junction bases: 10. This CDR3 is 15 amino acids long. The germline gives CDR1 SGHTA, CDR2 FQGNSA. For the CDR3, the DNA is TGTGCCAGCAGCCCCGGACAGGGAGGGAGGTATGGCTACACCTTC. This translates into CASSPGQGGRYGYTF.

The chain recombines TRBV6-1 with TRBJ1-5; TRBD1 is a possible D gene (5 bases). The germline CDR1 and CDR2 sequences are MNHNS and SASEGT. V was pared by 2 bases and J by 7 bases, with 18 bases between. The CDR3 length is 16 residues. In DNA, the CDR3 is TGTGCCAGCAGTGAATTTCCCAGCCTCGGGGACCAGCCCCAGCATTTT. This sequence encodes CASSEFPSLGDQPQHF.

V gene TRBV27 combines with J gene TRBJ2-2; 10 bases match TRBD2. The J segment lost 0 bases and the V segment lost 5 bases, leaving 6 bases of the junction unmatched. This CDR3 is built from 17 residues. The germline V gene encodes CDR1 MNHEY and CDR2 SMNVEV (reference sequence). The CDR3 spells CASSLLGLAANTGELFF. The DNA of the CDR3 is TGTGCCAGCAGTCTTCTCGGACTAGCGGCGAACACCGGGGAGCTGTTTTTT.

In its sample, this clone was seen a few times. This chain's CDR3 is CASLRGSGELFF. CDR3 nucleotides: TGTGCCAGCCTGCGGGGCTCGGGGGAGCTGTTTTTT. J is TRBJ2-2 and V is TRBV12-3 or TRBV12-4; D is perhaps TRBD2 (6 bases). This CDR3 contains 12 residues. V dropped 8 bases and J dropped 8 bases, with 12 bases sitting between them.

The chain uses TRBV5-1 and TRBJ2-6; D is ambiguous. The V end lost 4 bases, the J end lost 0 bases, and 8 bases lay between the germline ends. CDR1 is SGHRS and CDR2 is YFSETQ in the germline V gene. The CDR3 is 15 residues long. DNA for the CDR3: TGCGCCAGCAGCCCCCTGAGCTCTGGGGCCAACGTCCTGACTTTC. Residues: CASSPLSSGANVLTF.

This sequence joins TRBV7-2 and TRBJ1-2; 8 nucleotides match TRBD1. This CDR3 is built from 13 residues. Germline CDR1 SGHTA, CDR2 FQGNSA. Trimming at V came to 8 bases and at J to 7 bases, leaving 9 bases not matched to a gene. CDR3 DNA sequence: TGTGCCAGCGACGACCAGGGGGCTAGTGGCTACACCTTC. Translated: CASDDQGASGYTF.

The chain recombines TRBV5-4 with TRBJ2-3; D is uncertain. V was clipped by 3 bases and J by 11 bases, with 16 bases between them. The length of the CDR3 is 13 residues. CDR1 and CDR2 (germline): SGHNT, YYREEE (reference sequence). The CDR3 here is CASSYNNRGRQYF. Written as DNA, the CDR3 is TGTGCCAGCAGCTACAACAACCGCGGCCGGCAGTATTTT.

This sequence joins TRBV29-1 and TRBJ1-1; the match to TRBD1 covers 9 bases. The trim removed 6 bases at V and 3 bases at J, leaving 5 bases unmatched. This CDR3 comprises 13 residues. CDR1 SQVTM and CDR2 ANQGSEA come from the germline V gene. CDR3: CSVTGGWDTEAFF. As DNA, the CDR3 is TGCAGCGTCACAGGGGGCTGGGACACTGAAGCTTTCTTT.

J is TRBJ2-1 and V is TRBV4-2; D not resolved. The germline CDR1 and CDR2 sequences are LGHNA and YNFKEQ. The CDR3 sequence is 16 residues long. Trimming pared 0 bases from V and 2 bases from J, leaving 11 bases between. The CDR3 reads CASSQDGVGTYNEQFF. The CDR3 DNA reads TGTGCCAGCAGCCAAGATGGGGTGGGAACCTACAATGAGCAGTTCTTC.

The chain combines TRBV29-1 with TRBJ2-3; 9 positions agree with TRBD2. The junction had 12 bases not matched to a gene; V was cut back by 7 bases and J by 4 bases. CDR3 size: 15 residues. Germline CDR1 and CDR2: SQVTM and ANQGSEA. Written as DNA, the CDR3 is TGCAGCGCGGGGAGTAGCGGGAGAATCTCAGATACGCAGTATTTT. It yields the protein CSAGSSGRISDTQYF.

The chain has TRBV25-1 and TRBJ2-3; 7 positions agree with TRBD1. V lost 6 bases and J lost 1; bases outside the gene matches: 4. CDR1 and CDR2 from the germline V gene are MGHDK and SYGVNS. This CDR3 contains 14 residues. CDR3 protein: CASSQRGRTDTQYF. CDR3 DNA sequence: TGTGCCAGCAGCCAGAGGGGGCGCACAGATACGCAGTATTTT.

This rearrangement joins TRBV7-3 to TRBJ2-2; TRBD1 might be the D (5 bases). Between the trimmed V and J ends, which lost 6 bases and 7 bases, there was a span of 21 bases. This CDR3 comprises 16 residues. Germline V gene sequence: CDR1 SGHTA, CDR2 FQGTGA. CDR3 in amino acids: CASSVGAPGTNGELFF. CDR3 sequence (DNA): TGTGCCAGCAGTGTAGGGGCACCGGGTACGAACGGGGAGCTGTTTTTT.

The V and J genes are TRBV5-4 and TRBJ1-2; D unclear. The CDR3 runs 13 residues. V was trimmed by 1 base and J by 6 bases, leaving 10 bases between them. The germline V gene has CDR1 SGHNT and CDR2 YYREEE (reference sequence). CDR3 residues: CASSLTDGNGYTF. In nucleotides, the CDR3 is TGTGCCAGCAGCTTGACGGACGGGAATGGCTACACCTTC.

The chain is built from TRBV7-2 and TRBJ2-7; 9 bases line up with TRBD2. V shed 5 bases and J 4 bases; nucleotides not matched to a gene: 12. Germline lookup yields CDR1 SGHTA and CDR2 FQGNSA. CDR3 length: 16 amino acids. The CDR3 DNA reads as TGTGCCAGCAGCCGCCTGTCAGTAGCGGGGGCTTACGAGCAGTACTTC. As protein: CASSRLSVAGAYEQYF.

The sample holds a few counts of this clone. CDR3 loop: CASSRLAVYQETQYF. DNA for the CDR3: TGTGCCAGCAGCCGACTAGCGGTCTACCAAGAGACCCAGTACTTC. The chain employs TRBV3-1 (or the pseudogene TRBV3-2) and TRBJ2-5; 9 bases agree with TRBD2. Germline values: CDR1 LGHDT, CDR2 YNNKEL (reference sequence). CDR3 length: 15 residues. V shed 4 bases and J 0 bases; nucleotides not matched to a gene: 3.

The DNA of the CDR3 is TGTGCCAGCGGGGTCCGCACTAATGAAAAACTGTTTTTT. Translation gives CASGVRTNEKLFF. J is TRBJ1-4 and V is TRBV7-9; D is ambiguous. Germline-derived CDR1 and CDR2 are SEHNR and FQNEAQ (reference sequence). Trimming stripped 8 bases from V and 2 bases from J, with 9 bases between. This CDR3 is 13 amino acids long.

The chain couples TRBV9 to TRBJ2-1; 11 bases align to TRBD1. The junction had 2 bases not matched to a gene; V was cut back by 0 bases and J by 3 bases. CDR1 and CDR2 (germline): SGDLS, YYNGEE. The CDR3 covers 16 residues. Written as DNA, the CDR3 is TGTGCCAGCAGCGTAGCCGGGACAGGGGGCTACAATGAGCAGTTCTTC. It yields the protein CASSVAGTGGYNEQFF.

The chain carries TRBV14 and TRBJ2-7, with D hard to call. The germline V gene encodes CDR1 SGHDN and CDR2 FVKESK. Trimming cost V 4 bases and J 5 bases, with 12 bases left between them. The CDR3 loop spans 13 amino acids. The DNA of the CDR3 is TGTGCCAGCAGCCTCCAACGATTCCACGAGCAGTACTTC. This encodes CASSLQRFHEQYF.

J is TRBJ2-1 and V is TRBV21-1; TRBD1 is taken as the D call from the table, unchecked against the DNA. TRBV21-1 counts as a pseudogene. CDR3 size: 14 residues. In nucleotides, the CDR3 is TGTGCCAGCAGCAATAAAGGGGCCTACAATGAGCAGTTCTTC. Its protein is CASSNKGAYNEQFF.

This chain connects TRBV3-1 (or the pseudogene TRBV3-2) to TRBJ2-7; 11 bases line up with TRBD2. Germline V CDR1 and CDR2: LGHDT, YNNKEL (reference sequence). The length of the CDR3 is 16 residues. With V trimmed by 4 bases and J by 4 bases, 9 bases remained unmatched. The CDR3 here is CASSPSGLADEYEQYF. The CDR3 coding sequence is TGTGCCAGCAGCCCGTCGGGACTAGCGGATGAATACGAGCAGTACTTC.

This chain uses TRBV19 with TRBJ1-6, with 8 bases identical to TRBD1. Germline V gene lookup returns CDR1 LNHDA and CDR2 SQIVND (reference sequence). The V gene end was trimmed by 6 bases and the J gene end by 3 bases; junction bases not matched to a gene: 7. The CDR3 totals 16 residues. The CDR3 here is CASSPTGVGYNSPLHF. The CDR3 nucleotides are TGTGCCAGTAGCCCGACAGGGGTTGGCTATAATTCACCCCTCCACTTT.

The rearrangement links TRBV7-2 to TRBJ2-3; 12 bases line up with TRBD2. The CDR3 covers 16 residues. CDR1 and CDR2 from the germline V gene are SGHTA and FQGNSA. Germline trimming cut 2 bases from V and 5 bases from J; bases unmatched to any gene: 5. The CDR3: CASSLLAGGPIDTQYF. The CDR3 bases are TGTGCCAGCAGCTTACTAGCGGGAGGGCCAATAGATACGCAGTATTTT.

The chain links TRBV10-2 to TRBJ2-1; TRBD2 matches at 11 bases. CDR1 is WSHSY, CDR2 SAAADI, per germline. The CDR3 has 13 residues. V shed 4 bases and J 10 bases; nucleotides not matched to a gene: 3. The chain's CDR3 is CASSAVAGGEQFF. CDR3 sequence (DNA): TGCGCCAGCAGTGCTGTAGCGGGAGGGGAGCAGTTCTTC.

This chain links TRBV29-1 with TRBJ2-3; D not resolved. This CDR3 contains 13 residues. Per germline, CDR1 SQVTM and CDR2 ANQGSEA. V lost 0 bases to trimming and J lost 1 base, with 5 bases between them. CDR3 nucleotide sequence: TGCAGCGTTGAAGACACTGGCACAGATACGCAGTATTTT. Its protein product is CSVEDTGTDTQYF.

This clone was seen only a few times. The CDR3 sequence: CASSYGLAGGTGELFF. Written as DNA, the CDR3 is TGTGCCAGCAGCTATGGACTAGCGGGAGGCACCGGGGAGCTGTTTTTT. The V and J genes are TRBV5-5 and TRBJ2-2; 14 positions match TRBD2. Per the germline V gene, CDR1 is SGHKS and CDR2 is YYEKEE (reference sequence). This CDR3 comprises 16 residues. The V and J ends lost 3 bases and 4 bases, in that order; junction bases with no gene match: 2.

This chain joins TRBV5-1 and TRBJ2-5; 8 bases match TRBD1. From germline, CDR1 is SGHRS and CDR2 YFSETQ. Trimming took 2 bases from V and 5 from J; bases not matched to a gene: 8. The CDR3 is 15 amino acids. The CDR3 region has the DNA TGCGCCAGCAGCTTAGACAGGGGAGTCGAGGAGACCCAGTACTTC. It codes for CASSLDRGVEETQYF.